Listed here is a single TCR beta chain. The data are from a study of technical replicates of blood from several donors. Profiled with immunoSEQ multiplex PCR; TCRdb holds only in-frame clones, not every one. In the table there are about 100,000 clones, nearly 96% of which are singletons. Germline CDR1 and CDR2: SGHRS and YFSETQ. The CDR3 loop spans 15 amino acids. Trimming took 0 bases from V and 5 from J, leaving 14 bases between them. The source material was T cells isolated from PBMCs. This receptor was identified in a human donor in good health. The chain couples TRBV5-1 to TRBJ2-5; D is undetermined. CDR3 sequence (DNA): TGCGCCAGCAGCTTGGAACGAGCGTTTGCCGAGACCCAGTACTTC. Amino acid sequence: CASSLERAFAETQYF.